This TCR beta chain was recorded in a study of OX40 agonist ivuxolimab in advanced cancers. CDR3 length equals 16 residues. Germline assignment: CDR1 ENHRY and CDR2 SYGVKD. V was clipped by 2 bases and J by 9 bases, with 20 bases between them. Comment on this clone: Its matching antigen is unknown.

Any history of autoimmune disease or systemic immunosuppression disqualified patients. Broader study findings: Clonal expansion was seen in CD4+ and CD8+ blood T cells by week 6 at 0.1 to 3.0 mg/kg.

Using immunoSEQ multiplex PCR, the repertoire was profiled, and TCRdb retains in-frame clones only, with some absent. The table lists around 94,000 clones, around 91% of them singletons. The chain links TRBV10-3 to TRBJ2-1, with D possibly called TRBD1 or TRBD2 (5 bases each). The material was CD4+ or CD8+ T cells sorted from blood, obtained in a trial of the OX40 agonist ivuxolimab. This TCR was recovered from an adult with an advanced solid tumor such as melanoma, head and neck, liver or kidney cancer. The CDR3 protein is CAISETPGPPAPEQFF. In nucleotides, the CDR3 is TGTGCCATCAGTGAGACTCCGGGACCGCCGGCTCCTGAGCAGTTCTTC.